A single TCR beta chain is shown here with its context. TCRdb analysed the RT-PCR reads with MiXCR anew, one entry per CDR3 protein. The sample holds almost 700,000 distinct CDR3 sequences, over 12% seen once. J was trimmed by 2 bases and V by 0 bases; bases with no gene match: 1. There are 14 residues in the CDR3. Germline values: CDR1 DFQATT, CDR2 SNEGSKA (reference sequence). Material: memory CD4+ T cells from blood. The clonotype comes from a female donor in good health, serving as a healthy control. The chain combines TRBV20-1 with TRBJ2-7, with TRBD2 identical over 10 bases. The CDR3 spells CSAREAGGAYEQYF. The CDR3 region has the DNA TGCAGTGCTAGAGAAGCGGGAGGGGCCTACGAGCAGTACTTC.